This is a list of T cell receptor beta chains from one sample in a study of shared clonotypes between healthy human individuals. Libraries were prepared by immunoSEQ multiplex PCR; TCRdb keeps only in-frame clonotypes and omits some of them. The sample has about 2.4 million clones, 90% to 95% seen once. The sample taken for sequencing was naive CD4+ T cells from PBMCs. The receptors here all came from a man between 18 and 29 years old in good health. Some clones in this sample may be carry-over from other donors' samples. Both conserved end residues are trimmed from each CDR3.

v_gene: TRBV18
CDR3aa: ASSHQGLAGNTGELF

v_gene: TRBV5-1
CDR3aa: ASSPNRGGANVLT

v_gene: TRBV29-1
CDR3aa: SVAGHTEAF

v_gene: TRBV7-2
CDR3aa: ASSSPGTYDGEQY

v_gene: TRBV7-2
CDR3aa: ASRLLHSGNTIY

v_gene: TRBV2
CDR3aa: ASSETGFNQPQH

v_gene: TRBV5-1
CDR3aa: ASSLRTGGLMETQY

v_gene: TRBV7-3
CDR3aa: ASSPRPEETQY

v_gene: TRBV6-6
CDR3aa: ASRERGRGHHEQY

v_gene: TRBV7-9
CDR3aa: ASSSGQNTEAF

v_gene: TRBV4-1
CDR3aa: ASSQETSGGYQETQY

v_gene: TRBV7-3
CDR3aa: ASSFSSGSTDTQY

v_gene: TRBV5-1
CDR3aa: ASTVKPNSGGIEQF

v_gene: TRBV20-1
CDR3aa: SARAVTEAF

v_gene: TRBV6-1
CDR3aa: ASSQGGANTGELF

v_gene: TRBV2
CDR3aa: ASSDRVGQPQH

v_gene: TRBV7-2
CDR3aa: ASSGRGNYGYT

v_gene: TRBV7-9
CDR3aa: ASSLGRGYEQY

v_gene: TRBV10-3
CDR3aa: AITPDGQAYGYT

v_gene: TRBV5-5
CDR3aa: ASSFDRARTTYEQY

v_gene: TRBV18
CDR3aa: ASSRYKGMNTEAF

v_gene: TRBV5-4
CDR3aa: ASSLGREAHNEQF

v_gene: TRBV19
CDR3aa: ASSRGPMGAMRSYEQY

v_gene: TRBV6-6
CDR3aa: ASSYGPGQETQY

v_gene: TRBV6-5
CDR3aa: ASSYARDRAPYEQY

v_gene: TRBV15
CDR3aa: ATSRATLINRGVHSYNEQF

v_gene: TRBV5-1
CDR3aa: ASSDPGSTDTQY

v_gene: TRBV7-3
CDR3aa: ASAPPRTGELF

v_gene: TRBV5-4
CDR3aa: ASSPSAGGYEKLF

v_gene: TRBV6-1
CDR3aa: ASSSDRANEKLF

v_gene: TRBV6-1
CDR3aa: ASMTTGRNWEKLF

v_gene: TRBV18
CDR3aa: ASSPGEGQETQY

v_gene: TRBV27
CDR3aa: ASSPRLAGSSYEQY

v_gene: TRBV7-2
CDR3aa: ASSLDRTET

v_gene: TRBV10-3
CDR3aa: AISAGTRTEAF

v_gene: TRBV5-4
CDR3aa: ASSLVGEQGAVYGYT

v_gene: TRBV2
CDR3aa: ASSGQGSGFEQY

v_gene: TRBV11-3
CDR3aa: ASSLAGGTGGELF

v_gene: TRBV7-9
CDR3aa: ASSKGTGVFQY

v_gene: TRBV7-9
CDR3aa: ASSLGGRGLNQPQH